This T cell receptor (beta chain) stems from a study of blood T cell repertoires in COVID-19 (dated by TCRdb to the early 2020s). The study in broad terms: Collaborator samples came from the United States, Italy and Spain and covered acute and convalescent phases of COVID-19. The sample metadata nearly always contained a de-identified subject ID, COVID-19 status, age in years and sex. The prospective study material was composed of cDNA or gDNA derived from T cells, B-cell-depleted T cells, or PBMCs. The repertoires were made available in a free public database intended to serve as a resource for research on the immune response to SARS-CoV-2. Where available, HLA class I and class II types were taken from metadata supplied by the sample provider and were not determined by assay-based typing. Subjects who had been exposed to COVID-19, were actively infected with it, or had recovered from it provided the deeply sampled blood TCRbeta repertoires that made up the dataset. The samples were drawn from the first 160 participants of the ongoing ImmuneRACE study and from over a thousand subjects provided by 6 global collaborators.

As to this clone: The clone's antigen remains unknown. Within one base of it there is no much larger clone, and no base qualities were kept.

Overall study results and their limits: How much clinical and demographic metadata was included differed by source and by participant, and the metadata was provided uncurated.

The collaborating institutions used their own protocols to collect whole blood in K2EDTA tubes. Collaborator samples were shipped for TCRbeta analysis as frozen whole blood, isolated PBMCs, or DNA extracted from either sample type. From the cysteine through the phenylalanine, the CDR3 covers 16 amino acids. Of all the DNA, just the CDR3 is kept, 48 bases in frame from base 1. For CDR1 and CDR2, the germline V gene lists SGHNT and YENEEA. V was cut back by 4 bases and J by 6 bases, leaving a gap of 19 bases between them. The immunoSEQ Assay, a bias-controlled multiplex PCR, was used to amplify TCRbeta CDR3 regions from genomic DNA. The source study handled its data this way. Within the assay, amplification of reference gene primers was used to estimate how many nucleated cells each sample contained. To quantify the absolute abundance of each unique TCRbeta CDR3 rearrangement, sequence reads were collapsed and filtered. Productive Simpson clonality was computed per sample as the square root of Simpson's diversity index over productive rearrangements. TCRdb holds this immuneACCESS table with in-frame rearrangements only. Some clones are missing; in checked studies, unresolved V genes explain under half, and the rest has no known cause. V and J calls and clone size are those listed in that table; D and trimming were worked out from the DNA. This sample holds 50,000 or so clones; approximately 90% were observed only once. More than 8% of the sample comes from the top ten.

This receptor was identified in a woman aged 80 or over with acute or convalescent COVID-19. The chain links TRBV11-3 with TRBJ2-1; no D gene is confidently identified. The sample taken for sequencing was peripheral blood. The DNA sequence is as follows: TGTGCCAGCAGCTCCCGCTTCGCCCAGGTGGGCAATGAGCAGTTCTTC. This codes for CASSSRFAQVGNEQFF.